This T cell receptor beta chain comes out of a study of Tregs in tolerant kidney transplant recipients. Study outcomes and limitations: The most relevant donor-specific Treg TCRbeta repertoire apparently came from expansion with activated donor B cells. Findings come from small patient numbers and require larger validation. Changing PCR primers prevented nucleotide comparison between some patients' samples.

Unstimulated Tregs (CD4+CD25+CD127-) and CD4+CD25- non-Tregs were sorted from PBMCs. The assay was immunoSEQ multiplex PCR, and TCRdb's table has in-frame clones only and misses some. The table lists about 78,000 clones, under 95% of them singletons. As for this clone: Its antigen is undetermined.

Specimen: Tregs from blood, collected before the transplant. This TCR derives from a human donor who received a combined kidney and bone marrow transplant.

The CDR3 DNA sequence: TGTGCCAGCAGCTTGCAGGGGAACACCGGGGAGCTGTTTTTT. This sequence encodes CASSLQGNTGELFF. The chain recombines TRBV7-3 with TRBJ2-2; D might be TRBD1 (5 bases). Trimming left V 3 bases short and J 1 base short, with 6 bases between. CDR1 and CDR2 (germline): SGHTA, FQGTGA. The CDR3 has 14 residues.